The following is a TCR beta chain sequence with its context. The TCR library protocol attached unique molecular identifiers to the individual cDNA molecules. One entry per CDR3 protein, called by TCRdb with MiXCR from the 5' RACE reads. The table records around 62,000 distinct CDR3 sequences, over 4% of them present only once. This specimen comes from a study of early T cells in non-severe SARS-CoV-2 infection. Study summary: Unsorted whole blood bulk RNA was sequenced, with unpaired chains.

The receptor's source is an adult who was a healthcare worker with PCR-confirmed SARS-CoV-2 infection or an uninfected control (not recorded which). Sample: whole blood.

CDR3: CSARAPRGYQETQYF. CDR3 nucleotide sequence: TGCAGTGCTAGAGCCCCACGGGGGTACCAAGAGACCCAGTACTTC. The genes are TRBV20-1 and TRBJ2-5, with D possibly being TRBD2 (6 bases). Germline V gives CDR1 DFQATT, CDR2 SNEGSKA (reference sequence). This CDR3 has 15 residues. V was trimmed by 1 base and J by 0 bases, leaving 12 bases between them.